The present T cell receptor (beta chain) was sequenced within a study of T cell responses to AZD1222 COVID-19 vaccine. Regarding the study as a whole: Donors were largely white British and mainly female; clonal diversity was possibly underestimated. Only a handful of individuals given AZD1222 were seropositive at baseline. Scientists sampled the repertoires only once the peak T cell response had passed.

Here immunoSEQ multiplex PCR was the method, and the copy in TCRdb shows in-frame clones only, minus some. The table shows fewer than 100,000 clones, with around 90% occurring only once. On this clone itself: The antigen is unknown.

The V and J ends lost 3 bases and 0 bases respectively, with 9 bases between them. Germline values: CDR1 KGHSH, CDR2 LQKENI. The length of the CDR3 is 16 residues. The input for sequencing was peripheral blood, taken on day 0 of AZD1222 vaccination. The chain uses TRBV18 and TRBJ2-6, with D uncertain. The source of this sequence is an adult in good health. The CDR3 sequence: CASSPLGASGANVLTF. DNA of the CDR3: TGTGCCAGCTCACCCCTAGGCGCCTCTGGGGCCAACGTCCTGACTTTC.